This TCR beta chain was retrieved from a study of blood T cell repertoires in COVID-19 (dated by TCRdb to about 2020). Context from the whole study: Samples covering the acute and convalescent phases of COVID-19 were provided by collaborators in the United States, Italy and Spain. Where available, HLA class I and class II types were obtained from metadata supplied by the sample provider rather than from assay-based typing. The prospective study material was composed of cDNA or gDNA derived from T cells, B-cell-depleted T cells, or PBMCs. Sample metadata almost always included a de-identified subject ID, COVID-19 status, age in years and sex. The repertoires were released in a freely available public database intended as a resource for research on the immune response to SARS-CoV-2. Deeply sampled blood TCRbeta repertoires from subjects exposed to, actively infected with, or recovered from COVID-19 were included in the dataset. Samples were obtained from the ongoing ImmuneRACE study (first 160 participants) and from 1,200 or so subjects provided by 6 global collaborators. Broad study findings and their caveats: The quantity of clinical and demographic metadata differed by source and by participant and was supplied without curation.

Of note for this clone: Its antigen is still unknown. No much larger clone is present one base from it, and per-base qualities are unavailable.

The immunoSEQ Assay, a bias-controlled multiplex PCR, was used to amplify TCRbeta CDR3 regions from genomic DNA. In the authors' own workflow: Within the assay, amplification of reference gene primers was used to estimate how many nucleated cells each sample contained. Sequence reads were collapsed and filtered to measure the absolute abundance of every unique TCRbeta CDR3 rearrangement. For each sample, productive Simpson clonality was calculated as the square root of Simpson's diversity index over productive rearrangements. Drawn from immuneACCESS, this table holds only the in-frame rearrangements with V and J called that TCRdb kept. Clones are partly lost; checked studies trace under half to an unresolved V gene and leave the rest unexplained. The DNA was the basis for D and trimming; V, J and clone size are from that table. The sample table lists fewer than 600,000 clones, about 91% of them with a count of one. Clones ranked in the top ten supply roughly 1% of the sample.

In Seattle, one collaborating source enrolled patients while the infection was active and tracked those patients longitudinally over the course of disease. Each collaborating institution followed its own protocols to collect whole blood in K2EDTA tubes. Collaborator samples were shipped for TCRbeta analysis as frozen whole blood, isolated PBMCs, or DNA extracted from either sample type. From cysteine to phenylalanine, the CDR3 is 12 amino acids long. The entry retains the CDR3 DNA only, 36 bases that are in frame from base 1. CDR1 and CDR2 were assigned from the germline V gene (reference sequence) as SEHNR and FQNEAQ. V drops 3 bases and J drops 6 bases, leaving 9 bases in between.

This clonotype originated in a man younger than 30 with COVID-19, enrolled during active disease. The sequenced sample consisted of peripheral blood. The chain couples TRBV7-9 to TRBJ2-7, with an unclear D gene assignment. This receptor carries the CDR3 CASSFPGREQYF. The nucleotide sequence reads as follows: TGTGCCAGCAGCTTCCCAGGTCGCGAGCAGTACTTC.